This entry concerns a single TCR beta chain. As yet, its antigen is unknown. This specimen belongs to a study of cytomegalovirus exposure and HLA in healthy donors. General observations from the study: The authors enumerated 180 or so TCR beta chains as linked to cytomegalovirus. Researchers reported that a few CMV-associated chains were confirmed in vitro as CMV antigen-specific. The TCR clusters that emerged in the first cohort tended, a later analysis found, to co-occur in the approximately 130 validation repertoires.

The method was immunoSEQ multiplex PCR; TCRdb's version includes in-frame clones alone and lacks a portion of them. The sample has some 210,000 clones, roughly 87% seen once. The donors were in the roughly 110-subject validation cohort, distinct from the approximately 670-subject first cohort. The germline gives CDR1 MDHEN, CDR2 SYDVKM. V lost 2 bases to trimming and J lost 6 bases, with 16 bases between them. CDR3 length equals 15 residues. The J gene is TRBJ1-2, the V gene TRBV28, with D possibly matching TRBD1 (6 bases). The receptor was derived from a woman aged 18-29 years in good health and CMV-seropositive. What was sequenced was PBMCs. The DNA for the CDR3 is TGTGCCAGCAGTTTAGAGGGAGGGGGGCTGCATGGCTACACCTTC. Translation gives CASSLEGGGLHGYTF.